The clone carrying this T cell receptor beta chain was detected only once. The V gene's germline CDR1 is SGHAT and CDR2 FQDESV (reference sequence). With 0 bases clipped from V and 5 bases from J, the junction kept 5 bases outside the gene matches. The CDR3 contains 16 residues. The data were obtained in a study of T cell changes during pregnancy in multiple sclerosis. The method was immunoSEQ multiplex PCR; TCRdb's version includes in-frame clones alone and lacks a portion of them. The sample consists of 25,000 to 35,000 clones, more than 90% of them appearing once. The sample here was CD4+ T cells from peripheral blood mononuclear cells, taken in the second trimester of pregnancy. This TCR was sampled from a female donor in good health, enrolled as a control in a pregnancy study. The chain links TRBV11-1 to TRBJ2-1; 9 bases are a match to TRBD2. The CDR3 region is CASSLADLAGNNEQFF. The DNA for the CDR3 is TGTGCCAGCAGCTTAGCGGACCTAGCGGGGAACAATGAGCAGTTCTTC.